The 32 T cell receptor beta chains below come from one sample, sequenced in a study of PD-L1 blockade in urothelial cancer. Repertoires were generated with immunoSEQ multiplex PCR, while TCRdb's copy carries only in-frame clones and drops some. The top ten hold under 4.5% of the sample, which has more than 30,000 clones, about 89% seen once. The material was PBMCs, obtained around atezolizumab (anti-PD-L1) treatment. The origin of the receptors is a man aged 50-60 years with urothelial cancer.

The chain uses TRBV10-3 and TRBJ2-1, with 13 nucleotides matching TRBD2. The germline V gene has CDR1 ENHRY and CDR2 SYGVKD. The CDR3 extends over 14 amino acids. J was trimmed by 10 bases and V by 5 bases; bases with no gene match: 5. The CDR3 DNA is TGTGCCATCAGTCGGACTAGCGGGAGAGACGAGCAGTTCTTC. Translating gives CAISRTSGRDEQFF.

This clone ranks as medium-sized. The CDR3: CASLGSYNSPLHF. CDR3 bases: TGTGCCTCCCTAGGCTCCTATAATTCACCCCTCCACTTT. This sequence joins TRBV6-1 and TRBJ1-6, with D hard to call. Germline-derived CDR1 and CDR2 are MNHNS and SASEGT. The V gene lost 11 bases and the J gene lost 0 bases, with 8 bases spanning the gap. CDR3 length: 13 residues.

The chain has TRBV7-9 and TRBJ2-1; 11 bases agree with TRBD2. This CDR3 contains 16 residues. J gave up 7 bases and V 3 bases, and 8 bases lay outside the gene matches. Germline lookup yields CDR1 SEHNR and CDR2 FQNEAQ (reference sequence). The CDR3 bases are TGTGCCAGCAGCTTGGGGCTAGCGGGAGGCTGGAATGAGCAGTTCTTC. Encoded protein: CASSLGLAGGWNEQFF.

The chain carries TRBV5-1 and TRBJ1-1, with D possibly TRBD1 on 6 matching bases. The V and J ends lost 0 bases and 6 bases respectively, with 18 bases between them. There are 16 residues in the CDR3. CDR1 and CDR2 (germline): SGHRS, YFSETQ. In nucleotides, the CDR3 is TGCGCCAGCAGCTTGGGGTTAATGGGGGCGATGGCTGAAGCTTTCTTT. Amino acids: CASSLGLMGAMAEAFF.

This clone was seen a few times. This chain links TRBV2 with TRBJ1-1, with D possibly being TRBD1 (5 bases). The CDR3 consists of 12 residues. Trimming cost V 5 bases and J 1 base, with 5 bases left between them. Germline values: CDR1 SNHLY, CDR2 FYNNEI. CDR3 loop: CASSTGNTEAFF. The CDR3 nucleotides read TGTGCCAGCAGTACAGGGAACACTGAAGCTTTCTTT. The entire variable domain, with the rest obtained from reference TRBV2 and TRBJ1-1, is as follows: EPEVTQTPSHQVTQMGQEVILRCVPISNHLYFYWYRQILGQKVEFLVSFYNNEISEKSEIFDDQFSVERPDGSNFTLKIRSTKLEDSAMYFCASSTGNTEAFFGQGTRLTVV.

The chain combines TRBV7-8 with TRBJ2-5, with D perhaps matching TRBD2 (5 bases). This CDR3 is 19 amino acids long. Trimming removed 5 bases from V and 5 bases from J, with 30 bases in between. Germline-derived CDR1 and CDR2 are SGHVS and FQNEAQ. In nucleotides, the CDR3 is TGTGCCAGCAGCCCCGCACCGGGGAGATATGGGTTGGCTCTGGAGACCCAGTACTTC. Translation: CASSPAPGRYGLALETQYF.

J is TRBJ1-2 and V is TRBV5-1; TRBD1 matches at 8 bases. Looked up from germline, CDR1 is SGHRS and CDR2 is YFSETQ. The CDR3 totals 13 residues. With 4 bases clipped from V and 8 bases from J, the junction kept 7 bases outside the gene matches. CDR3 amino acids: CASSQGTGWGYTF. In nucleotides, the CDR3 is TGCGCCAGCAGCCAAGGGACAGGCTGGGGCTACACCTTC.

The genes are TRBV6-5 and TRBJ2-1; 11 bases agree with TRBD2. V shed 4 bases, J shed 3 bases, and the junction held 2 bases outside the gene matches. CDR3 size: 15 residues. In germline, CDR1 is MNHEY, CDR2 SVGAGI. Written as DNA, the CDR3 is TGTGCCAGCAGTTTGACTAGCGGGATCTACAATGAGCAGTTCTTC. Translated, it gives CASSLTSGIYNEQFF.

The genes are TRBV5-8 and TRBJ1-5, with a tentative D call TRBD1 (6 bases). V lost 0 bases, J lost 7 bases, and 14 bases lay in between. The length of the CDR3 is 15 residues. Germline assignment: CDR1 SGHTS and CDR2 YDEGEE. CDR3 bases: TGTGCCAGCAGCTTGGAGGGGGGGATCGGGCAGCCCCAGCATTTT. This codes for CASSLEGGIGQPQHF.

The chain combines TRBV6-6 with TRBJ2-7; D is unclear. This CDR3 is built from 15 residues. Trimming pared 2 bases from V and 0 bases from J, leaving 11 bases between. Germline V CDR1 and CDR2: MNHNY, SVGAGI (reference sequence). CDR3 bases: TGTGCCAGCAGTTACGGGCAGATTGCCTCCTACGAGCAGTACTTC. Its translation is CASSYGQIASYEQYF.

The rearrangement links TRBV4-1 to TRBJ2-1; 9 bases match TRBD2. Germline trimming cut 0 bases from V and 9 bases from J; bases unmatched to any gene: 9. Per germline, CDR1 MGHRA and CDR2 YSYEKL. The CDR3 totals 16 residues. CDR3 loop: CASSQDQAGGAGEQFF. As DNA, the CDR3 is TGCGCCAGCAGCCAAGATCAAGCGGGAGGCGCGGGTGAGCAGTTCTTC.

The genes are TRBV30 and TRBJ2-7; D may be TRBD1 (6 bases). This CDR3 comprises 15 residues. V was clipped by 0 bases and J by 0 bases, with 12 bases between them. Germline V gives CDR1 GTSNPN, CDR2 SVGIG (reference sequence). The CDR3 DNA is TGTGCCTGGAGTGTAGGGACACCTAGCTCCTACGAGCAGTACTTC. Encoded protein: CAWSVGTPSSYEQYF.

The V gene is TRBV5-4, the J gene TRBJ1-1; 9 bases match TRBD1. V lost 4 bases and J lost 0; bases outside the gene matches: 10. The CDR3 totals 17 residues. Germline CDR1 reads SGHNT; CDR2 reads YYREEE (reference sequence). CDR3 DNA sequence: TGTGCCAGCAGCCATGGGACAGGGAATAAACTGAACACTGAAGCTTTCTTT. It translates to CASSHGTGNKLNTEAFF.

The chain links TRBV5-1 to TRBJ2-1, with a possible D match to TRBD2 (6 bases). Germline loops: CDR1 SGHRS, CDR2 YFSETQ. CDR3 length equals 15 residues. The V and J ends lost 0 bases and 7 bases respectively, with 14 bases between them. CDR3 DNA sequence: TGCGCCAGCAGCTTGGTTGCGGGATCAGGGAATGAGCAGTTCTTC. Amino acids: CASSLVAGSGNEQFF. The whole variable domain, filled in from reference TRBV5-1 and TRBJ2-1, reads KAGVTQTPRYLIKTRGQQVTLSCSPISGHRSVSWYQQTPGQGLQFLFEYFSETQRNKGNFPGRFSGRQFSNSRSEMNVSTLELGDSALYLCASSLVAGSGNEQFFGPGTRLTVL.

In this sample, this clone turned up once. The V and J genes are TRBV18 and TRBJ2-7; 7 nucleotides match TRBD2. The CDR3 has 16 amino acids. Germline values: CDR1 KGHSH, CDR2 LQKENI. Trimming at V came to 3 bases and at J to 2 bases, leaving 10 bases not matched to a gene. The CDR3 reads CASSPPVREVAYEQYF. The DNA of the CDR3 is TGTGCCAGCTCACCCCCAGTCCGGGAGGTCGCCTACGAGCAGTACTTC.

This chain's CDR3 is CASSLEAGPGYEQYF. The CDR3 DNA follows: TGTGCCAGCAGCTTAGAAGCGGGGCCTGGGTACGAGCAGTACTTC. The V gene is TRBV11-2, the J gene TRBJ2-7, with TRBD2 matching over 7 bases. The CDR3 contains 15 residues. The germline gives CDR1 SGHAT, CDR2 FQNNGV. Trimming at V came to 0 bases and at J to 4 bases, leaving 6 bases not matched to a gene.

The rearrangement joins TRBV7-9 to TRBJ2-1, with 11 nucleotides matching TRBD2. Germline V CDR1 and CDR2: SEHNR, FQNEAQ (reference sequence). This CDR3 is built from 16 residues. V lost 5 bases, J lost 5 bases, and 8 bases stayed unmatched. CDR3: CASSPPGTSGNNEQFF. CDR3 DNA: TGTGCCAGCAGCCCACCAGGGACTAGCGGTAACAATGAGCAGTTCTTC.

This rearrangement joins TRBV5-1 to TRBJ2-1, with unresolved D. Between the trimmed V and J ends, which lost 6 bases and 3 bases, there was a span of 10 bases. Germline V gene sequence: CDR1 SGHRS, CDR2 YFSETQ. The CDR3 has 13 residues. The CDR3 coding sequence is TGCGCCAGCAAGAACGTACTCTACAATGAGCAGTTCTTC. This codes for CASKNVLYNEQFF. Full variable domain (rest looked up from reference TRBV5-1 and TRBJ2-1): KAGVTQTPRYLIKTRGQQVTLSCSPISGHRSVSWYQQTPGQGLQFLFEYFSETQRNKGNFPGRFSGRQFSNSRSEMNVSTLELGDSALYLCASKNVLYNEQFFGPGTRLTVL.

The V gene is TRBV4-1, the J gene TRBJ2-2; the match to TRBD1 covers 11 bases. This CDR3 spans 19 amino acids. After removal of 1 base from V and 4 bases from J, the junction contained 11 bases not matched to a gene. Germline values: CDR1 MGHRA, CDR2 YSYEKL. This CDR3 reads CASSQVWTGGAGVTGELFF. The CDR3 nucleotides are TGCGCCAGCAGCCAAGTGTGGACAGGGGGCGCCGGGGTCACCGGGGAGCTGTTTTTT.

The chain links TRBV7-6 to TRBJ2-7; D is unclear. The CDR3 loop spans 13 amino acids. Germline V gives CDR1 SGHVS, CDR2 FNYEAQ. Trimming cost V 4 bases and J 5 bases, with 12 bases left between them. CDR3 in DNA: TGTGCCAGCAGCTCCTACATCCGGGACGAGCAGTACTTC. It encodes CASSSYIRDEQYF.

The V call is TRBV5-1, the J call TRBJ2-5; TRBD1 matches at 7 bases. The CDR3 is made up of 15 amino acids. Germline loops: CDR1 SGHRS, CDR2 YFSETQ. The trim removed 4 bases at V and 1 base at J, leaving 7 bases unmatched. The CDR3 bases are TGCGCCAGCAGCATAAACAGGGGACCCCAAGAGACCCAGTACTTC. Translation gives CASSINRGPQETQYF.

The chain links TRBV28 to TRBJ1-4; D perhaps matches TRBD1 (6 bases). Germline assignment: CDR1 MDHEN and CDR2 SYDVKM. The CDR3 loop spans 14 amino acids. Trimming shortened V by 2 bases and J by 6 bases, and 10 bases separated the two germline ends. This CDR3 is CASSLGGADEKLFF. The CDR3 bases are TGTGCCAGCAGTTTAGGGGGGGCGGATGAAAAACTGTTTTTT.

On this clone itself: Additional DNA sequences in this sample encode the identical CDR3. The gene calls are TRBV5-1 and TRBJ2-3, with 12 positions matching TRBD2. After removal of 3 bases from V and 3 bases from J, the junction contained 2 bases not matched to a gene. CDR1 and CDR2 from the germline V gene are SGHRS and YFSETQ. This CDR3 has 15 residues. CDR3 DNA: TGCGCCAGCAGCTCTGGACTAGCGGGGACAGATACGCAGTATTTT. Residues: CASSSGLAGTDTQYF.

This chain links TRBV9 with TRBJ2-3, with D maybe TRBD2 (7 bases). Trimming removed 4 bases from V and 0 bases from J, with 15 bases in between. This CDR3 has 16 residues. CDR1 and CDR2 from the germline V gene are SGDLS and YYNGEE. The CDR3 nucleotides are TGTGCCAGCAGCCCAGAGGGGGGGCGTAGCACAGATACGCAGTATTTT. Its protein is CASSPEGGRSTDTQYF. Supplemented by reference TRBV9 and TRBJ2-3, the full variable domain reads DSGVTQTPKHLITATGQRVTLRCSPRSGDLSVYWYQQSLDQGLQFLIQYYNGEERAKGNILERFSAQQFPDLHSELNLSSLELGDSALYFCASSPEGGRSTDTQYFGPGTRLTVL.

This clone appeared a single time. V is TRBV2 and J is TRBJ2-2; 9 bases align to TRBD2. The CDR3 runs 15 residues. In germline, CDR1 is SNHLY, CDR2 FYNNEI. V lost 3 bases and J lost 6; bases outside the gene matches: 5. CDR3 in amino acids: CASSESAGGPGELFF. The CDR3 DNA reads TGTGCCAGCAGTGAGTCTGCGGGGGGGCCCGGGGAGCTGTTTTTT.

The chain employs TRBV6-6 and TRBJ1-2; D may be TRBD1 (5 bases). The V and J ends lost 2 bases and 5 bases respectively, with 18 bases between them. CDR1 and CDR2 (germline): MNHNY, SVGAGI (reference sequence). This CDR3 comprises 16 residues. The CDR3 region is CASSYGGGGGEYGYTF. The CDR3 nucleotides read TGTGCCAGCAGTTACGGAGGAGGCGGGGGGGAGTATGGCTACACCTTC.

The chain recombines TRBV9 with TRBJ2-7; 9 positions agree with TRBD1. V dropped 3 bases and J dropped 2; count of bases not matched to a gene: 6. The CDR3 totals 15 residues. Germline CDR1 reads SGDLS; CDR2 reads YYNGEE. The CDR3 loop is CASSERQGGAYEQYF. The DNA of the CDR3 is TGTGCCAGCAGCGAGAGACAGGGGGGGGCCTACGAGCAGTACTTC.

This clone has a single count. The chain joins TRBV13 to TRBJ1-4, with unresolved D. Germline V CDR1 and CDR2: PRHDT, FYEKMQ (reference sequence). The CDR3 is made up of 15 amino acids. Trimming cost V 5 bases and J 1 base, with 11 bases left between them. CDR3 coding DNA: TGTGCCAGCAGCACGAACAGACAAACTAATGAAAAACTGTTTTTT. Its translation: CASSTNRQTNEKLFF.

The chain uses TRBV11-2 and TRBJ2-1; 11 nucleotides agree with TRBD2. The CDR3 runs 16 residues. Germline values: CDR1 SGHAT, CDR2 FQNNGV. V was clipped by 4 bases and J by 3 bases; unmatched bases: 5. The CDR3 spells CASSSYSGRDYNEQFF. The CDR3 bases are TGTGCCAGCAGCTCGTATAGCGGGAGGGACTACAATGAGCAGTTCTTC.

This rearrangement joins TRBV5-6 to TRBJ2-5; D might be TRBD2 (7 bases). V was pared by 2 bases and J by 4 bases, with 12 bases between. Germline-derived CDR1 and CDR2 are SGHDT and YYEEEE. This CDR3 has 14 residues. The CDR3 protein is CASSLEGGGETQYF. As DNA, the CDR3 is TGTGCCAGCAGCTTAGAGGGGGGGGGAGAGACCCAGTACTTC.

The chain carries TRBV10-3 and TRBJ2-2, with D hard to call. Germline V gives CDR1 ENHRY, CDR2 SYGVKD. The CDR3 length is 12 residues. The ends were cut back, 7 bases at V and 1 base at J, with 4 bases in the middle. CDR3 sequence: CAINRNTGELFF. The CDR3 nucleotides are TGTGCCATCAATCGGAACACCGGGGAGCTGTTTTTT.

This clone was recorded only once. The V call is TRBV6-6, the J call TRBJ2-4; D perhaps matches TRBD1 (6 bases). Germline CDR1 is MNHNY and CDR2 is SVGAGI (reference sequence). V lost 6 bases to trimming and J lost 0 bases, with 15 bases between them. This CDR3 spans 16 amino acids. The CDR3 is CASRDRTELAKNIQYF. CDR3 sequence (DNA): TGTGCCAGCAGAGATCGGACAGAACTAGCCAAAAACATTCAGTACTTC.